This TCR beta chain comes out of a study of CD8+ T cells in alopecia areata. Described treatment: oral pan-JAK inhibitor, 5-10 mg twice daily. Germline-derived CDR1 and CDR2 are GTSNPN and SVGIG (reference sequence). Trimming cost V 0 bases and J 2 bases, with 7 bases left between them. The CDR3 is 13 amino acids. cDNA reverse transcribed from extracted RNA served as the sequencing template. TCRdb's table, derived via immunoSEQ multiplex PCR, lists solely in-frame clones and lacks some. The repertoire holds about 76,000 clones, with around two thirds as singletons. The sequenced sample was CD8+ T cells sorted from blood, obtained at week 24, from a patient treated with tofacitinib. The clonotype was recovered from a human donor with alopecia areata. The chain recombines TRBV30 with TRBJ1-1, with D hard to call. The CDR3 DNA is TGTGCCTGGAGTGTGGACGCTAACACTGAAGCTTTCTTT. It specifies CAWSVDANTEAFF. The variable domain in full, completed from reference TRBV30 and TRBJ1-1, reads SQTIHQWPATLVQPVGSPLSLECTVEGTSNPNLYWYRQAAGRGLQLLFYSVGIGQISSEVPQNLSASRPQDRQFILSSKKLLLSDSGFYLCAWSVDANTEAFFGQGTRLTVV.